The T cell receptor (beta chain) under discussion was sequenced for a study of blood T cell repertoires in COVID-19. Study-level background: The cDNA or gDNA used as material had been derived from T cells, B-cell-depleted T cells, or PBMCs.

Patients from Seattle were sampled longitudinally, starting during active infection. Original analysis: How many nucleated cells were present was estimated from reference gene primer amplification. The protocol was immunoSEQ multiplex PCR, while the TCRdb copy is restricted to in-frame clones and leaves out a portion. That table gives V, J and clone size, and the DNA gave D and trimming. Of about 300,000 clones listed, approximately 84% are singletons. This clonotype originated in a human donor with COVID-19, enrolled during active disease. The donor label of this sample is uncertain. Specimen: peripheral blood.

The CDR3 region is CAISESLRNQPQHF. Written as DNA, the CDR3 is TGTGCCATCAGTGAGTCGCTGCGAAATCAGCCCCAGCATTTT. The chain employs TRBV10-3 and TRBJ1-5; D not certain. V gave up 0 bases and J gave up 4 bases, with 7 bases separating them. The CDR3 extends over 14 amino acids. Germline V gene data show CDR1 as ENHRY and CDR2 as SYGVKD.